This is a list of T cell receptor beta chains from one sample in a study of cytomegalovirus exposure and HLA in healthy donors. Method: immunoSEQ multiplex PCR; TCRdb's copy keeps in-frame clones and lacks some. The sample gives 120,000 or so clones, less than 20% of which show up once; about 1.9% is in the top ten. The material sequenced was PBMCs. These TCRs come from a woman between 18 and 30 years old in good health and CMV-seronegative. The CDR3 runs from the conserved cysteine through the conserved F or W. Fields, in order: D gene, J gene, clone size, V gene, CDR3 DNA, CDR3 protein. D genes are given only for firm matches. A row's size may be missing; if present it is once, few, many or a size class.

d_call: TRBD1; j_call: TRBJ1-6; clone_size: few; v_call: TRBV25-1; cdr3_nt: TGTGCCAGCAGAAGGGGGCGGAATTCACCCCTCCACTTT; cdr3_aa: CASRRGRNSPLHF
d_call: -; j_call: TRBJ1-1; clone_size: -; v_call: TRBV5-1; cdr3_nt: TGCGCCAGCAAGGCGCAACAGGGTACGAACACTGAAGCTTTCTTT; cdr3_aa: CASKAQQGTNTEAFF
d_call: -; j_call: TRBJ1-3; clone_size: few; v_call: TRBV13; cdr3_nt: TGTGCCAGCAGCTTAGGATGGGCCGAAAACACCATATATTTT; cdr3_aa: CASSLGWAENTIYF
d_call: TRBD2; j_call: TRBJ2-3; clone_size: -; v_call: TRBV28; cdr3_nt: TGTGCCAGTGGGACTAGCGGAATTAGCACAGATACGCAGTATTTT; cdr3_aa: CASGTSGISTDTQYF
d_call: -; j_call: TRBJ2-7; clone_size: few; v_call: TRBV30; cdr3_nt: TGTGCCTCGCGGACAGACACCTACGAGCAGTACTTC; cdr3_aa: CASRTDTYEQYF
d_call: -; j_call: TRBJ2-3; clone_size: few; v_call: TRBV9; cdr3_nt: TGTGCCAGCACCCCCGAACCCACTAGCACAGATACGCAGTATTTT; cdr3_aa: CASTPEPTSTDTQYF
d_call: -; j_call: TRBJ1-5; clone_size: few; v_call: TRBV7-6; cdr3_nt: TGTGCCAGCAGCCCGACAGATTATAGCAATCAGCCCCAGCATTTT; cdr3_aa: CASSPTDYSNQPQHF
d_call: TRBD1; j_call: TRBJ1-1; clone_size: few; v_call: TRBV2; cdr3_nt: TGTGCCAGCAGTGTGGGACAGATGAACACTGAAGCTTTCTTT; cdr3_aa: CASSVGQMNTEAFF
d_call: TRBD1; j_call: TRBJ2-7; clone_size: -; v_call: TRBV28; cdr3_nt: TGTGCCAGCGCGAGGACAGGGAGCTCCTACGAGCAGTACTTC; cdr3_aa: CASARTGSSYEQYF
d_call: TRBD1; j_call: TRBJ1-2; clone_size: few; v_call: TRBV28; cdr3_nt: TGTGCCAGCAGTTTATTGGACAGGGAGGCCTATGGCTACACCTTC; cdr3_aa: CASSLLDREAYGYTF
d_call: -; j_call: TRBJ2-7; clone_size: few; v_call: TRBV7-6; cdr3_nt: TGTGCCAGCAGCTTAGCCCCAGGCAGGGGTTCCTACGAGCAGTACTTC; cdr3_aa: CASSLAPGRGSYEQYF
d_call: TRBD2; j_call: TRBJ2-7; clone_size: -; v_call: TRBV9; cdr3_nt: TGTGCCAGCAGCGGTAGGCCGGGGGGCTACGAGCAGTACTTC; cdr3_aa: CASSGRPGGYEQYF
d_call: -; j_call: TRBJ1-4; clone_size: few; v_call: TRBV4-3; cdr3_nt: TGCGCCAGCAGCCCCATAGCGCCTAATGAAAAACTGTTTTTT; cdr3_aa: CASSPIAPNEKLFF
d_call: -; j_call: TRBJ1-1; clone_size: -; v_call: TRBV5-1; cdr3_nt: TGCGCCAGCAGCCCGATCCGGGGGAACACTGAAGCTTTCTTT; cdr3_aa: CASSPIRGNTEAFF
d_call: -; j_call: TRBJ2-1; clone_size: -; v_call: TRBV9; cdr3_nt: TGTGCCAGCAGCGGCGGGACTTACAATGAGCAGTTCTTC; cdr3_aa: CASSGGTYNEQFF